This T cell receptor beta chain stems from a study of T cell responses to AZD1222 COVID-19 vaccine. As for the study in general: Analysis merged second doses at about 4 or about 12 weeks. Study-wide results and limits: Clonal diversity was possibly underestimated; the donors were predominantly white British and more often female. Baseline serostatus was positive in only a handful of AZD1222 recipients. At 160-218 and 743-854, vaccine-associated CD4 TCRs were dominant, and they spanned spike.

Germline V CDR1 and CDR2: SGHDT, YYEEEE. The CDR3 runs to 13 residues. V lost 4 bases and J lost 1, with 8 bases in between. Profiled with immunoSEQ multiplex PCR; TCRdb holds only in-frame clones, not every one. There are around 180,000 clones in the sample; about 92% occur only once, and about 9.4% lies in the top ten. With respect to this clone: The antigen remains undetermined.

The sequenced sample was peripheral blood, obtained on day 0 of AZD1222 vaccination. The chain employs TRBV5-6 and TRBJ1-2; D is ambiguous. The source of this sequence is an adult in good health. The CDR3 reads CASSPGDNYGYTF. The CDR3 DNA reads as TGTGCCAGCAGCCCCGGCGATAACTATGGCTACACCTTC.